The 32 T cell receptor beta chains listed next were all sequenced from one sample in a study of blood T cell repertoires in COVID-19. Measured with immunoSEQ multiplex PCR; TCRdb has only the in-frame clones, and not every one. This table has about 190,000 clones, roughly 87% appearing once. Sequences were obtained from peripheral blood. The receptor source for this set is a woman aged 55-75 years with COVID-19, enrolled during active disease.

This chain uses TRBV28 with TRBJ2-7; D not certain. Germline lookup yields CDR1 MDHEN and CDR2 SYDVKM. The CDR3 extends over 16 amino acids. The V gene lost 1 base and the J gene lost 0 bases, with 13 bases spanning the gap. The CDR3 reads CASSLLSHENSYEQYV. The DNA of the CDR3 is TGTGCCAGCAGTTTATTGTCTCACGAGAACTCCTACGAGCAGTACGTC.

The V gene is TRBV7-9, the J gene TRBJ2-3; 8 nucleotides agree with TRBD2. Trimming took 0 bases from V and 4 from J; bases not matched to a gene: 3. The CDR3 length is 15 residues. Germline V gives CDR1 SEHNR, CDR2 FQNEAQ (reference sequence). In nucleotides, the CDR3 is TGTGCCAGCAGCTTAGCGAGCGGGGGTCCAGATACGCAGTATTTT. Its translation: CASSLASGGPDTQYF.

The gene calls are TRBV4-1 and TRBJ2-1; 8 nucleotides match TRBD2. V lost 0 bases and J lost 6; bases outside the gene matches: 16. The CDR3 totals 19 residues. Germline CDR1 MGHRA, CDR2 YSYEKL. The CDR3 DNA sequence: TGCGCCAGCAGCCAAGATTGGGCCGGGGGGGTTACCTCGTTCAATGAGCAGTTCTTC. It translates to CASSQDWAGGVTSFNEQFF.

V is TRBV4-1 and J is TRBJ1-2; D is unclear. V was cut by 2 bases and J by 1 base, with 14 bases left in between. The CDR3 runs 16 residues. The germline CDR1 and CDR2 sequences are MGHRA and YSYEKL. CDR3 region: CASSQRTAQLNYGYTF. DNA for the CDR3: TGCGCCAGCAGCCAACGAACAGCACAGCTTAACTATGGCTACACCTTC.

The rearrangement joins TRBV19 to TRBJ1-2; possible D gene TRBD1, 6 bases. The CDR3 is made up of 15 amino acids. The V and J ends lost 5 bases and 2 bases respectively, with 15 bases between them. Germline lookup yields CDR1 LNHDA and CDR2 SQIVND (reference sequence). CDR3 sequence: CASSPRDTRNYGYTF. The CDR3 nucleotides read TGTGCCAGTAGTCCCCGGGACACGAGGAACTATGGCTACACCTTC.

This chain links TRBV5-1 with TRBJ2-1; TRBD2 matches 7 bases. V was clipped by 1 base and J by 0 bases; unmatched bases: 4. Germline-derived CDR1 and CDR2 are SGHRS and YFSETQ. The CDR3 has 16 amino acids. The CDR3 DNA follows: TGCGCCAGCAGCTTGATGGGGGGGAGCTCCTACAATGAGCAGTTCTTC. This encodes CASSLMGGSSYNEQFF.

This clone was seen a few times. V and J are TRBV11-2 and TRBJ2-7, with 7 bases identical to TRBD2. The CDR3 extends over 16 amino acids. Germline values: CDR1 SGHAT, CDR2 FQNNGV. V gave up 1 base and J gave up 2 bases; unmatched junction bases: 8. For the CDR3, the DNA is TGTGCCAGCAGCTTAGGTGGGAGGGCTATCCCCTACGAGCAGTACTTC. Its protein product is CASSLGGRAIPYEQYF.

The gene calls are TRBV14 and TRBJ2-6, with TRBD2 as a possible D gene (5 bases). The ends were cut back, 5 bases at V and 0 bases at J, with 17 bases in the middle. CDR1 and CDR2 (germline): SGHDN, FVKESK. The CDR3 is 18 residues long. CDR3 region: CASSSYDRRGSGANVLTF. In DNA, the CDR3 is TGTGCCAGCAGCTCCTACGACCGACGGGGCTCTGGGGCCAACGTCCTGACTTTC.

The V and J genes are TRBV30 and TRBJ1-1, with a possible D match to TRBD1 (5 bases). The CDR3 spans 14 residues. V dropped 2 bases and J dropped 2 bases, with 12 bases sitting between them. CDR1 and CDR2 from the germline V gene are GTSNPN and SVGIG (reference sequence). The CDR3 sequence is CAWSPQGANTEAFF. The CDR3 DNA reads TGTGCCTGGAGTCCTCAGGGCGCTAACACTGAAGCTTTCTTT.

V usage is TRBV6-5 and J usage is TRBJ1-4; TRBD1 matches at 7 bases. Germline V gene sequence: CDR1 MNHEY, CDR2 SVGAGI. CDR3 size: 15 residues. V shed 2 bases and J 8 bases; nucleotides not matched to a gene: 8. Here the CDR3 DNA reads TGTGCCAGCAGTTACATCGGAGACAGGGACGAAAAACTGTTTTTT. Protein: CASSYIGDRDEKLFF.

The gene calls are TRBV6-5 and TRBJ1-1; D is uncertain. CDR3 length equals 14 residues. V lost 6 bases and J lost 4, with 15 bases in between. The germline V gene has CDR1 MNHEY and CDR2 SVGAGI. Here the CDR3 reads CASSPAGRGTEAFF. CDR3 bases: TGTGCCAGCAGCCCAGCTGGCCGGGGCACTGAAGCTTTCTTT.

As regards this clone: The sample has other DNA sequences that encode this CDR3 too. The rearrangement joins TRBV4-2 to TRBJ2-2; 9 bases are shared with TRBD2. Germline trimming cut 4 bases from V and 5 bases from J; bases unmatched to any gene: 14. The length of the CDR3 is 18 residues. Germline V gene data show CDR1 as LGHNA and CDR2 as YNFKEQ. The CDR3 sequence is CASSLAGGGAQGTGELFF. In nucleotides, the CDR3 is TGTGCCAGCAGCCTAGCGGGCGGGGGGGCGCAGGGGACCGGGGAGCTGTTTTTT.

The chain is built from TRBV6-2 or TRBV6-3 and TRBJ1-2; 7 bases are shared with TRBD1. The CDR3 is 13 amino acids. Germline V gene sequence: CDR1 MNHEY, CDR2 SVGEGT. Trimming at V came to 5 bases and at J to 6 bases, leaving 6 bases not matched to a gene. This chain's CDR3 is CASSTRTGHGYTF. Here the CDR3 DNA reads TGTGCCAGCAGTACGCGGACAGGTCATGGCTACACCTTC.

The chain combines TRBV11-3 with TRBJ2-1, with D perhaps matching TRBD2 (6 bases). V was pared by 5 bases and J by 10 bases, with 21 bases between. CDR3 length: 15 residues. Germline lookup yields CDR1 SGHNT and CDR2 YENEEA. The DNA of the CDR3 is TGTGCCAGCAGCCTGTCGGGACTGGCCGCAGGGGAGCAGTTCTTC. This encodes CASSLSGLAAGEQFF.

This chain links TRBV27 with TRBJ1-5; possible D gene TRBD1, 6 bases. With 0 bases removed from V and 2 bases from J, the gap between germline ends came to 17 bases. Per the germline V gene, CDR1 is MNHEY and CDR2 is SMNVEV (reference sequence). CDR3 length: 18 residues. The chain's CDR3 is CASSLSVGALWGNQPQHF. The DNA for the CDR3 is TGTGCCAGCAGTTTATCGGTGGGGGCACTTTGGGGCAATCAGCCCCAGCATTTT.

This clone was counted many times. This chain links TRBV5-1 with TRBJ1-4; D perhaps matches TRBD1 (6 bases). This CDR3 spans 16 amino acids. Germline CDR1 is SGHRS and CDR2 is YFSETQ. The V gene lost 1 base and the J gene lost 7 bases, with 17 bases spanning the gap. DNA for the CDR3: TGCGCCAGCAGCTTGATCCCACAGGGAAGGGGTGAAAAACTGTTTTTT. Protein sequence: CASSLIPQGRGEKLFF.

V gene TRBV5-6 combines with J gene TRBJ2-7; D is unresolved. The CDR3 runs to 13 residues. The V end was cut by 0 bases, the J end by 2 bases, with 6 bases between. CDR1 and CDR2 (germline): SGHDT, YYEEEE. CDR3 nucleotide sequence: TGTGCCAGCAGCTTGGGATCTACCTACGAGCAGTACGTC. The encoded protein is CASSLGSTYEQYV.

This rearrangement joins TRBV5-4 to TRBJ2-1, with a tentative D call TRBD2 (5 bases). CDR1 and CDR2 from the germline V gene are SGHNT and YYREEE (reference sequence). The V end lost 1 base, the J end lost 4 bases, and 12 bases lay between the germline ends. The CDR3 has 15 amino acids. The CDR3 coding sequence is TGTGCCAGCAGCTTGACGGGAACTTTATACAATGAGCAGTTCTTC. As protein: CASSLTGTLYNEQFF.

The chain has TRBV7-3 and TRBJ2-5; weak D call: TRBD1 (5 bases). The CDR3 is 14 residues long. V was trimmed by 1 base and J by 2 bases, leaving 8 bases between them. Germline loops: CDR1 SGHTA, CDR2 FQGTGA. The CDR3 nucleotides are TGTGCCAGCAGCTTAATGGCAGGGCAAGAGACCCAGTACTTC. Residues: CASSLMAGQETQYF. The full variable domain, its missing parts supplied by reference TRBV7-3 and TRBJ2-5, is GAGVSQTPSNKVTEKGKYVELRCDPISGHTALYWYRQSLGQGPEFLIYFQGTGAADDSGLPNDRFFAVRPEGSVSTLKIQRTERGDSAVYLCASSLMAGQETQYFGPGTRLLVL.

DNA of the CDR3: TGTGCCTGGAGTATACAGAAAAATCAGCCCCAGCATTTT. This sequence encodes CAWSIQKNQPQHF. The chain has TRBV30 and TRBJ1-5; D gene unclear. V was cut by 2 bases and J by 4 bases, with 9 bases left in between. CDR3 length equals 13 residues. In germline, CDR1 is GTSNPN, CDR2 SVGIG (reference sequence).

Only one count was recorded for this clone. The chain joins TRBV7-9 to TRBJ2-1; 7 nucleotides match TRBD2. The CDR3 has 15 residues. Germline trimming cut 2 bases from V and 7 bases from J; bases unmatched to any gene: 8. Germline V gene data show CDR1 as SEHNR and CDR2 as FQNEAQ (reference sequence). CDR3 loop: CASSLLAGEGNEQFF. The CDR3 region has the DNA TGTGCCAGCAGCTTACTGGCGGGAGAAGGGAATGAGCAGTTCTTC.

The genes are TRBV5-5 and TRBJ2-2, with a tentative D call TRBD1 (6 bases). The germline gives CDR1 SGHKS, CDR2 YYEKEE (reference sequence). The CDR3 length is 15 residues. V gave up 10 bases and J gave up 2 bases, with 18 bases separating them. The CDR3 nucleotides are TGTGCCCAGGGGTCGGGACGGAGAAACACCGGGGAGCTGTTTTTT. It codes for CAQGSGRRNTGELFF.

The CDR3, as DNA: TGTGCCAGCAGCGCCGGACAGGGCATGAACACCGGGGAGCTGTTTTTT. Amino acids: CASSAGQGMNTGELFF. The genes are TRBV2 and TRBJ2-2; 8 bases map to TRBD1. CDR1 and CDR2 (germline): SNHLY, FYNNEI. This CDR3 has 16 residues. J lost 1 base, V lost 6 bases, and 7 bases had no gene match.

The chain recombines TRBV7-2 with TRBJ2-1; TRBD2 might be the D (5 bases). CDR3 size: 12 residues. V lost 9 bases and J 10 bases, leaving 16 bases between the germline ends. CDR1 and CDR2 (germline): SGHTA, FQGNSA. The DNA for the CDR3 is TGTGCCAGTGCCATAGCGAGCCGGGAGCAGTTCTTC. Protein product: CASAIASREQFF.

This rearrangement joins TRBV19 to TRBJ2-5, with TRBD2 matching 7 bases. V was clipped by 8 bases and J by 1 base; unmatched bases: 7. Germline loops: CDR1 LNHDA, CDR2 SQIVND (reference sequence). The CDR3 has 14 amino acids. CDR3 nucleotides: TGTGCCAGTTCGCCGCTAGCGGCCCAAGAGACCCAGTACTTC. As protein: CASSPLAAQETQYF.

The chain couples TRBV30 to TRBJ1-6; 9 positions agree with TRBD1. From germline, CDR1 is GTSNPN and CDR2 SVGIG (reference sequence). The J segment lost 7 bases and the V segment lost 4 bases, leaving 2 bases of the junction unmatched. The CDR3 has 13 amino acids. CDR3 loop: CAWIQGANSPLHF. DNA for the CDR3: TGTGCCTGGATACAGGGGGCAAATTCACCCCTCCACTTT.

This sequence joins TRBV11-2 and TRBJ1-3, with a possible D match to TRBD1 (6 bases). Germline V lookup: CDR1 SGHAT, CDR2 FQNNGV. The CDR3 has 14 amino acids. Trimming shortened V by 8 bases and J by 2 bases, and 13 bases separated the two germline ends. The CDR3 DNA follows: TGTGCCAGCCGCCAGGGGACGGCTGGAAACACCATATATTTT. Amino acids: CASRQGTAGNTIYF.

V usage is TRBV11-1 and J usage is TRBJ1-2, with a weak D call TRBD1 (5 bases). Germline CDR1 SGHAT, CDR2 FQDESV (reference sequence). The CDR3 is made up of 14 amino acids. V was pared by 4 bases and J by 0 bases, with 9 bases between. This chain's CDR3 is CASSSGHTNYGYTF. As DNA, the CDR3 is TGTGCCAGCAGCTCCGGACATACTAACTATGGCTACACCTTC. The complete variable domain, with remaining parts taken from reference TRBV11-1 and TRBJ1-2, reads EAEVAQSPRYKITEKSQAVAFWCDPISGHATLYWYRQILGQGPELLVQFQDESVVDDSQLPKDRFSAERLKGVDSTLKIQPAELGDSAMYLCASSSGHTNYGYTFGSGTRLTVV.

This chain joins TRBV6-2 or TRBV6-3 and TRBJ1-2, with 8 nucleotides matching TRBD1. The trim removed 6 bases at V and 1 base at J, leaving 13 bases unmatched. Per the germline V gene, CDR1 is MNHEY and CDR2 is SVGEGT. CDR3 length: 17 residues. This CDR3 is CASSPTFNRGFNYGYTF. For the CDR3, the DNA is TGTGCCAGCAGCCCCACTTTCAACAGGGGGTTTAACTATGGCTACACCTTC.

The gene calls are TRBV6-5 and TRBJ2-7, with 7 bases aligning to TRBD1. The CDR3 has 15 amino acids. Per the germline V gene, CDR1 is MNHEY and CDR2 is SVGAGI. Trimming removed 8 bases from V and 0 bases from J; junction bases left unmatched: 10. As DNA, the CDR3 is TGTGCCAGCCCAATTACAGGGGCCAGCTCCTACGAGCAGTACGTC. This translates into CASPITGASSYEQYV.

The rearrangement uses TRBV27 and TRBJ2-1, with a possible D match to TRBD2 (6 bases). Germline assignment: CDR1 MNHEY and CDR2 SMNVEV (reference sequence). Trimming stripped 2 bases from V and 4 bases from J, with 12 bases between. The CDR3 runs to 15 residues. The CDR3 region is CASSLRLAGYNEQFF. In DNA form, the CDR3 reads TGTGCCAGCAGTTTAAGGTTGGCGGGGTACAATGAGCAGTTCTTC.

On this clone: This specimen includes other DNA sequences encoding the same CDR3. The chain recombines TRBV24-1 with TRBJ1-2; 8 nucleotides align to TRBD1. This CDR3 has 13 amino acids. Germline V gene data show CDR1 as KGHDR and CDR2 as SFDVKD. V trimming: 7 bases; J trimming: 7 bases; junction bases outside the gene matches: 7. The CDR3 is CATSQTGGGGYTF. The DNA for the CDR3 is TGTGCCACCAGCCAAACAGGGGGGGGTGGCTACACCTTC.